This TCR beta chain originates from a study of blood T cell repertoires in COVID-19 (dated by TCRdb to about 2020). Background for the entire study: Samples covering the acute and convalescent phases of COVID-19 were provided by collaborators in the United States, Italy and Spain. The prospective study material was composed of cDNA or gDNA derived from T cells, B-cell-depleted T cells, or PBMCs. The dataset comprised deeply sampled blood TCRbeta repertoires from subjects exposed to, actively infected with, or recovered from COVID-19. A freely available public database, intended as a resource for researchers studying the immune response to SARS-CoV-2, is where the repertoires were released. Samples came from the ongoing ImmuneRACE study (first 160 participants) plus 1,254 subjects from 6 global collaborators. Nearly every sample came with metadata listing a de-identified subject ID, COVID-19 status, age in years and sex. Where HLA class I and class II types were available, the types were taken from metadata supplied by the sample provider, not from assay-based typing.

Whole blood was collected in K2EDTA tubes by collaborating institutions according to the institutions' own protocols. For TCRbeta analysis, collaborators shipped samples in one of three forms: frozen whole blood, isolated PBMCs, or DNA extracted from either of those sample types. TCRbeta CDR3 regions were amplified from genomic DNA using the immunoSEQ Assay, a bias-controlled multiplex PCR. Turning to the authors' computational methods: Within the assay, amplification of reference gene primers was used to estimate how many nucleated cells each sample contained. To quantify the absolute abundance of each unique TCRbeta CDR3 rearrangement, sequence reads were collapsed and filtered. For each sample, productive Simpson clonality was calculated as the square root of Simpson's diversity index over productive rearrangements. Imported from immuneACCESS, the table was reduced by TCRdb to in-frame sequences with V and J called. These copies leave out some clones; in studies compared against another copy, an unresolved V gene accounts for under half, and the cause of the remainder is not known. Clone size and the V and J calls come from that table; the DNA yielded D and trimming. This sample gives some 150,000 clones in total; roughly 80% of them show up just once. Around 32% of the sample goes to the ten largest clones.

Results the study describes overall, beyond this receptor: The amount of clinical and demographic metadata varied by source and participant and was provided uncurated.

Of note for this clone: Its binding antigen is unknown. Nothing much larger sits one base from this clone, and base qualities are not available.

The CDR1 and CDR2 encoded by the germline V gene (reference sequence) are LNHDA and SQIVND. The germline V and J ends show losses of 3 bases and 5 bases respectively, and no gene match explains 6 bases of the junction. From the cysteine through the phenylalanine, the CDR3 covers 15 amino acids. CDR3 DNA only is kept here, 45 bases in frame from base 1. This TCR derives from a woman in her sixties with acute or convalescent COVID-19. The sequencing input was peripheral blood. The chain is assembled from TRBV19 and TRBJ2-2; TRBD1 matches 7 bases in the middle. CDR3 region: CASSIQGGRTGELFF. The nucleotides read TGTGCCAGTAGTATCCAAGGGGGCCGGACCGGGGAGCTGTTTTTT.